This T cell receptor beta chain emerged from a study of blood T cell repertoires in COVID-19. In the original analysis: Quantification of nucleated cells was approximated via reference gene primer amplification. TCRdb's copy holds only in-frame clones and misses some; the assay was immunoSEQ multiplex PCR. Clone size and V and J calls were adopted from that table, with D and trimming inferred from the DNA. The sample lists 70,000 to 80,000 clones; roughly 90% were seen once. Germline V gene sequence: CDR1 SGHRS, CDR2 YFSETQ. This CDR3 spans 17 amino acids. With 2 bases clipped from V and 4 bases from J, the junction kept 10 bases outside the gene matches. This clone was recorded only once.

Sequencing input: peripheral blood. V usage is TRBV5-1 and J usage is TRBJ2-3, with 10 bases matching TRBD2. The source is a woman aged 45-60 years with acute or convalescent COVID-19. The CDR3 DNA reads TGCGCCAGCAGCTTTCGACTCGAGCGGGGGGGCCCAGATACGCAGTATTTT. It translates to CASSFRLERGGPDTQYF.